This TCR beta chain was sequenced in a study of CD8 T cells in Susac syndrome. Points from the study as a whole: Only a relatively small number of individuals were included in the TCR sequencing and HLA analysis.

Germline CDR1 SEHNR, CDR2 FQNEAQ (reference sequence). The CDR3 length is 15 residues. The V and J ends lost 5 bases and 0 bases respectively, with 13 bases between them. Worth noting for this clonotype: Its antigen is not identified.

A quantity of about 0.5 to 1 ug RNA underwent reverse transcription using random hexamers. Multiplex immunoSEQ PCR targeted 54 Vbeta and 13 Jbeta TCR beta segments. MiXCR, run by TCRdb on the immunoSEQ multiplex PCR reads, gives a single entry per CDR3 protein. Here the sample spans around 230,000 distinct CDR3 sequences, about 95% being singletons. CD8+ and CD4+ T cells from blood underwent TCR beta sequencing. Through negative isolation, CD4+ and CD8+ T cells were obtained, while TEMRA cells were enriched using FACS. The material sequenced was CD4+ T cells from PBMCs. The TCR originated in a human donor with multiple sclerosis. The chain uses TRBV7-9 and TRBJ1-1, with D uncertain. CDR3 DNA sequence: TGTGCCAGCAGCGCCCGGGCAGGCCTGAACACTGAAGCTTTCTTT. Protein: CASSARAGLNTEAFF.